This T cell receptor (beta chain) is from a study of cytomegalovirus exposure and HLA in healthy donors. PCR was performed using 60 Vbeta and 13 Jbeta primers. Assay used: immunoSEQ multiplex PCR; TCRdb lists only in-frame clones, some missing. In the table there are roughly 140,000 clones, around 77% of which are singletons. The sequence was obtained from a man aged 25-45 years in good health and CMV-seronegative. Sample: PBMCs.

The CDR3 DNA reads TGCGCCAGCAGCTCAACCAGGGGGCTGATCCCAGATACGCAGTATTTT. Encoded protein: CASSSTRGLIPDTQYF. The chain recombines TRBV5-1 with TRBJ2-3; 8 nucleotides align to TRBD1. Germline CDR1 SGHRS, CDR2 YFSETQ. The CDR3 is 16 residues long. The J segment lost 4 bases and the V segment lost 3 bases, leaving 10 bases of the junction unmatched.